The TCR beta chain under discussion was sequenced for a study of CD8 T cells in ankylosing spondylitis. Study findings and constraints: Disease-linked clones reportedly showed significant enrichment in matched ankylosing spondylitis synovial fluid. Roughly eight highly homologous variants made up a TCR beta motif that seemed to typify ankylosing spondylitis blood. A subset of motif variants has previously been described in the synovial fluid and blood of reactive arthritis. Disease-linked clones bore a CD8+ phenotype and were relatively rare in peripheral blood.

Quantitative molecular-barcoded 5'-RACE generated the TCR beta libraries. Each CDR3 protein is one row after TCRdb ran MiXCR on the 5' RACE reads. Of roughly 700,000 distinct CDR3 sequences listed, 15% to 20% are singletons. V gave up 6 bases and J gave up 7 bases, with 13 bases separating them. This CDR3 spans 13 amino acids. This clonotype was observed a few times. The target antigen is unknown. The chain joins TRBV12-3 or TRBV12-4 to TRBJ1-5; D is unresolved. The receptor was isolated from a male donor with ankylosing spondylitis. The sequenced material came from blood, either unsorted or a sorted T cell fraction (not recorded which). DNA for the CDR3: TGTGCCAGCAGCTCCCATCCCGGGCAGCCCCAGCATTTT. Protein sequence: CASSSHPGQPQHF.